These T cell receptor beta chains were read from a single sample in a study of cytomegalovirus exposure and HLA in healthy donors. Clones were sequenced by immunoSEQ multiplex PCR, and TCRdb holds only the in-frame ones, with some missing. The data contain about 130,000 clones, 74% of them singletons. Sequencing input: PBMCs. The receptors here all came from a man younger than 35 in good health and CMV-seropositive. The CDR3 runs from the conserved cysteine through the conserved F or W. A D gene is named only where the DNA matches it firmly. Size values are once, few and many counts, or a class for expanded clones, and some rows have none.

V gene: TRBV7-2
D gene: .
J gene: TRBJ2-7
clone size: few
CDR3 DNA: TGTGCCAGCAGTCCAGCCGTGCCGGGGGAGCAGTACTTC
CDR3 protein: CASSPAVPGEQYF

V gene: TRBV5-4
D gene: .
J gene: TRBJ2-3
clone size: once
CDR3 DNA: TGTGCCAGCACCCGACGGGGGGCGAGCACAGATACGCAGTATTTT
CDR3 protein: CASTRRGASTDTQYF

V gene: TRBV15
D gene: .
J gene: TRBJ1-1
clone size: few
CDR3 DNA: TGTGCCACCAGCGGCAGGGGCTTCGGCACTGAAGCTTTCTTT
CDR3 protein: CATSGRGFGTEAFF

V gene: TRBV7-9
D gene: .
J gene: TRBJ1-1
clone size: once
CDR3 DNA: TGTGCCAGCAGCTTTCGTAACACTGAAGCTTTCTTT
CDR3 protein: CASSFRNTEAFF

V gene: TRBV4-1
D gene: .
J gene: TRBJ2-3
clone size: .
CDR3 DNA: TGCGCCAGCAGCTACAAACGAGGGTCGTCTCGGATGGGTACGCAGTATTTT
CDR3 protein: CASSYKRGSSRMGTQYF

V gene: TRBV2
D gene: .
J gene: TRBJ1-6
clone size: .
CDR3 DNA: TGTGCCAGCAGTGAATTGGGGAGGAATTCACCCCTCCACTTT
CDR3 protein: CASSELGRNSPLHF

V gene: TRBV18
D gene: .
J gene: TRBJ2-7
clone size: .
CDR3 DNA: TGTGCCAGCTCACGATCGGGACAAAACTACGAGCAGTACTTC
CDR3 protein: CASSRSGQNYEQYF

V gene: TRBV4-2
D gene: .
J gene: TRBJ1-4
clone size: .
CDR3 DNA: TGTGCCAGCAGCCAAGTCTTTAGCGAGGCAACTAATGAAAAACTGTTTTTT
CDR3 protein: CASSQVFSEATNEKLFF

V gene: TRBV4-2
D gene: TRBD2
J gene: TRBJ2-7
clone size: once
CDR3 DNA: TGTGCCAGCAGCCAAGATGGGCTAGCGGGGGCCTACGAGCAGTACTTC
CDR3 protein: CASSQDGLAGAYEQYF

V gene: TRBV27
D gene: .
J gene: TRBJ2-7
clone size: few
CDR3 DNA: TGTGCCAGCAGTTTAACGGGCTCCTACGAGCAGTACTTC
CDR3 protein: CASSLTGSYEQYF

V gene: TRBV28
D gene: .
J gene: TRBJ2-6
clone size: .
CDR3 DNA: TGTGCCAGCAGAGCATACTCTGGGGCCAACGTCCTGACTTTC
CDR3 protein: CASRAYSGANVLTF

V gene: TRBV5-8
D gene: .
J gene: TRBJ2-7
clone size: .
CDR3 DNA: TGTGCCAGCAGCTCCGGACGGGGCTACGAGCAGTACTTC
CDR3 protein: CASSSGRGYEQYF

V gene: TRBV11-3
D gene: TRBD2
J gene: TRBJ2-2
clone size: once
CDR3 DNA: TGTGCCAGCAGCTTTCGGCTAGCGGGAGGAGTCGGGGAGCTGTTTTTT
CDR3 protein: CASSFRLAGGVGELFF

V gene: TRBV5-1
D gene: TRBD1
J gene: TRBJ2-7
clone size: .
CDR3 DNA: TGCGCCAGCAGGCTGACAGGGGGCTCCTACGAGCAGTACTTC
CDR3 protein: CASRLTGGSYEQYF

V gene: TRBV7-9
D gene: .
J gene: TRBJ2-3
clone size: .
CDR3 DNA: TGTGCCAGCAGCTCTGGGGGGACAGATACGCAGTATTTT
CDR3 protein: CASSSGGTDTQYF

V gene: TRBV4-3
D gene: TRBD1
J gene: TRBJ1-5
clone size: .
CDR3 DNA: TGCGCCAGCAGTTCCACAGGGGCCCAGCCCCAGCATTTT
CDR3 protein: CASSSTGAQPQHF

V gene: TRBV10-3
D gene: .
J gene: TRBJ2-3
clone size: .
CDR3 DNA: TGTGCCATCAGCTTCGGGAGGGGGGGACAGGGAACAGATACGCAGTATTTT
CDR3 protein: CAISFGRGGQGTDTQYF

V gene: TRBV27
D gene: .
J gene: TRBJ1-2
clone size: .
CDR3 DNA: TGTGCCAGCAGTTTACGAGGCTATGGCTACACCTTC
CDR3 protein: CASSLRGYGYTF

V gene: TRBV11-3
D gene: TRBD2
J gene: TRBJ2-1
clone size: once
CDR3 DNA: TGTGCCAGCAGCCCTCGGACTAGCGGGGGGGCCAATGAGCAGTTCTTC
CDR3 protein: CASSPRTSGGANEQFF

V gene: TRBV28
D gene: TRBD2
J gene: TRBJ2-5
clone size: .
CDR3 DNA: TGTGCCAGCAGTTTAAGCGGGGGACTGCTTTCCGGGACCCAGTACTTC
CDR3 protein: CASSLSGGLLSGTQYF

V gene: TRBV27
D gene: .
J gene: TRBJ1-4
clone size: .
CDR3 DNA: TGTGCCAGCAGGCTTACGGGGGCAACTAATGAAAAACTGTTTTTT
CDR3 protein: CASRLTGATNEKLFF

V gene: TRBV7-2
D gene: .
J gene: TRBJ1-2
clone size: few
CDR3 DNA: TGTGCCAGCAGCTTAGCGGGCCAGTCCTATGGCTACACCTTC
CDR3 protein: CASSLAGQSYGYTF

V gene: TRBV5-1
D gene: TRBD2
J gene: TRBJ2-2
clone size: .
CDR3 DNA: TGCGCCAGCAGCTTTAGCGGGGGGGCGAACACCGGGGAGCTGTTTTTT
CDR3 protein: CASSFSGGANTGELFF

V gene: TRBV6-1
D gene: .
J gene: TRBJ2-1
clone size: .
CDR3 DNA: TGTGCCACCAGACTTGGAGGGTCGAATGAGCAGTTCTTC
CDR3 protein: CATRLGGSNEQFF

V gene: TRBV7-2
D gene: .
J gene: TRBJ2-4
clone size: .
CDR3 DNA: TGTGCCAGCAGCTTAGTGCGGGATAGGGCCCAAAACATTCAGTACTTC
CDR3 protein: CASSLVRDRAQNIQYF

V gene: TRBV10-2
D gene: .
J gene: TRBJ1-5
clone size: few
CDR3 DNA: TGCGCCAGCAGTGATCGGTATCGCAATCAGCCCCAGCATTTT
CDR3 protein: CASSDRYRNQPQHF

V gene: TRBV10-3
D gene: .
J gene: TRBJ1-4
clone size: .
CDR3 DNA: TGTGCCATCAGTGCGGACTCTATACGTGAAAAACTGTTTTTT
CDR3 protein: CAISADSIREKLFF

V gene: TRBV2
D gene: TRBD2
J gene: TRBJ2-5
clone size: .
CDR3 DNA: TGTGCCAGCAGTGAAATGTATGGGTTTAGCGGGGGCCAAGAGACCCAGTACTTC
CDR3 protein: CASSEMYGFSGGQETQYF

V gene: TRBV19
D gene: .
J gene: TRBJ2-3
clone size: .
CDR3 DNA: TGTGCCAGTAGTATATGGGGGGAGGTCGGAGATACGCAGTATTTT
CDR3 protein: CASSIWGEVGDTQYF

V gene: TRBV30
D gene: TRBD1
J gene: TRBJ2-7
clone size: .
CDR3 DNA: TGTGCCTGGAGTCAGGGGGACAGGGGGCCTCGCGAGCAGTACTTC
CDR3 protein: CAWSQGDRGPREQYF

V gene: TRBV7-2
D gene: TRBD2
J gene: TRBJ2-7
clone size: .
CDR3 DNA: TGTGCCAGCAGCTCACAAGCGGGAGGGGCCTACGAGCAGTACTTC
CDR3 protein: CASSSQAGGAYEQYF

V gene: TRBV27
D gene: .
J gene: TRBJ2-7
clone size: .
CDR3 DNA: TGTGCCAGCAGTCCCCGGGACACTCGATACGAGCAGTACTTC
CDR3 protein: CASSPRDTRYEQYF

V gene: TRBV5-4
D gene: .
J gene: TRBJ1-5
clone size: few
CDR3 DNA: TGTGCCAGCAGCTTATCAGGGAGCAATCAGCCCCAGCATTTT
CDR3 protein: CASSLSGSNQPQHF

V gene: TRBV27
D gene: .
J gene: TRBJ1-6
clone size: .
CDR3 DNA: TGTGCCAGCAGTTTATTCCCTTCAGGGCAATTCTATAATTCACCCCTCCACTTT
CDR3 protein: CASSLFPSGQFYNSPLHF

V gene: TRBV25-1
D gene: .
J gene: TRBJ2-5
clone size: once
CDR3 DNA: TGTGCCAGTAGCGGAAGAGCGGAGACCCAGTACTTC
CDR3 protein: CASSGRAETQYF

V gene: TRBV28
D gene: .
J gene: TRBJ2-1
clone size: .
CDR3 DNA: TGTGCCAGCACCATAGGGGGGGACTACAATGAGCAGTTCTTC
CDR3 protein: CASTIGGDYNEQFF